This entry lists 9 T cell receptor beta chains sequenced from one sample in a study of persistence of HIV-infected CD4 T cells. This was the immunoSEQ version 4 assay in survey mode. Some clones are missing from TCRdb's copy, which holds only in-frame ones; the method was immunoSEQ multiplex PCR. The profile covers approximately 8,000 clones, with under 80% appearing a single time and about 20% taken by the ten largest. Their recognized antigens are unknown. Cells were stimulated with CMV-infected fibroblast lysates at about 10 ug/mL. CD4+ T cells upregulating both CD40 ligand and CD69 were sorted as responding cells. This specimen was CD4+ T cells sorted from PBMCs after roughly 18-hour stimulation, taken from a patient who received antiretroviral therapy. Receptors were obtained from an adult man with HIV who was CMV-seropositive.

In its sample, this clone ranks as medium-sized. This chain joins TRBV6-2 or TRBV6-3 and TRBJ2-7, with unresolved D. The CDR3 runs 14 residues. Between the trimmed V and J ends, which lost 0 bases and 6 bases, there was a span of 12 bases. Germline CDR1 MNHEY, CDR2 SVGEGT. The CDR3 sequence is CASSYSWQAFEQYF. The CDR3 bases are TGTGCCAGCAGTTACTCTTGGCAGGCCTTCGAGCAGTACTTC.

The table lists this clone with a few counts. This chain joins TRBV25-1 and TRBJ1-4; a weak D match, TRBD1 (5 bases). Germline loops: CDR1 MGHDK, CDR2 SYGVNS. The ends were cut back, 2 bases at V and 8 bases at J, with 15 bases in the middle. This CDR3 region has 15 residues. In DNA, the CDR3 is TGTGCCAGCAGTGAACCCCTCGGGACGGCAGAAAAACTGTTTTTT. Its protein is CASSEPLGTAEKLFF.

The CDR3 reads CASSPRDGHSGNTIYF. CDR3 coding DNA: TGCGCCAGCAGCCCCCGAGACGGGCACTCTGGAAACACCATATATTTT. The chain joins TRBV5-1 to TRBJ1-3; D gene unclear. Germline V gene sequence: CDR1 SGHRS, CDR2 YFSETQ. This CDR3 has 16 amino acids. The V end lost 4 bases, the J end lost 0 bases, and 14 bases lay between the germline ends.

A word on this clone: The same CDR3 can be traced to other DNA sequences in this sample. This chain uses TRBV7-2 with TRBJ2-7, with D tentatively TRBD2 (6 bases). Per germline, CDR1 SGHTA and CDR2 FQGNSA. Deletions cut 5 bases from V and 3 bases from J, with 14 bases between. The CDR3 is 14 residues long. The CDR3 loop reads CASSLTRGDYEQYF. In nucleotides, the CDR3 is TGTGCCAGCAGCCTAACGCGCGGGGACTACGAGCAGTACTTC.

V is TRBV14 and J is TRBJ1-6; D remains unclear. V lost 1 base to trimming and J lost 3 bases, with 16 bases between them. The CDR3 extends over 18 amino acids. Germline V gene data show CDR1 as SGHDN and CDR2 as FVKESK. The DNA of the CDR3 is TGTGCCAGCAGCCAAGGCCCTCAGAAAGACGTCTATAATTCACCCCTCCACTTT. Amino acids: CASSQGPQKDVYNSPLHF.

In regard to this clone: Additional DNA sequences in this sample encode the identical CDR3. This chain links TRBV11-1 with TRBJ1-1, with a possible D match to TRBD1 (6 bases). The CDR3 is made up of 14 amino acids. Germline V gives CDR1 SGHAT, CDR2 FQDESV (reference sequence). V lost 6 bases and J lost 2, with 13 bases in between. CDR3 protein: CASSTGGRNTEAFF. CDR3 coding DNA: TGTGCCAGCAGTACCGGGGGGCGAAACACTGAAGCTTTCTTT.

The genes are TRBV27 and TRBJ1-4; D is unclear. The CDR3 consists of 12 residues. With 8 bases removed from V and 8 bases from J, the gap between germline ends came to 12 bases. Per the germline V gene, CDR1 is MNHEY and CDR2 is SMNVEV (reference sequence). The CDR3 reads CASSDDGEKLFF. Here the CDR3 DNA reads TGTGCCAGCTCAGATGATGGGGAAAAACTGTTTTTT.

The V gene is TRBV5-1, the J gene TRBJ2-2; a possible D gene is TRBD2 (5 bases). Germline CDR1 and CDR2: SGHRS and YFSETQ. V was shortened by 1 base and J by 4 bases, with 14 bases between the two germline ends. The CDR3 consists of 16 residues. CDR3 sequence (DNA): TGCGCCAGCAGCTTGAGAGAGGGTTCGGTCACCGGGGAGCTGTTTTTT. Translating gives CASSLREGSVTGELFF.

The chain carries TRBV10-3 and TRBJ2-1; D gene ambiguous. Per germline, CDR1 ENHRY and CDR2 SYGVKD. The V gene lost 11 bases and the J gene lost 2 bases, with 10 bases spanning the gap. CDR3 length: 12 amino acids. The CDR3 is CASAPTYNEQFF. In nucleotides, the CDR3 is TGTGCCTCGGCCCCGACCTACAATGAGCAGTTCTTC.